What follows describes a single T cell receptor beta chain. Its specificity is not known. Template switching (which added a universal primer site) was used, and cDNA carried unique molecular identifiers. Each CDR3 protein is one row after TCRdb ran MiXCR on the 5' RACE reads. The sample has about 550,000 distinct CDR3 sequences; approximately 20% are singletons. This CDR3 comprises 13 residues. Trimming took off 0 bases at V and 5 bases at J, with 2 bases between the two ends. The data were obtained in a study of identical twins. Overall study findings and caveats: Memory repertoires showed no such pattern, whereas abundant cord blood beta clonotypes carried fewer insertions.

These data were also filed under a second study, of yellow fever vaccine responses in identical twins.

V is TRBV12-3 or TRBV12-4 and J is TRBJ1-6; D gene ambiguous. The receptor was derived from a woman aged 18 to 35 in good health. Sequenced: CD4+ T cells sorted from blood. The CDR3 coding sequence is TGTGCCAGCAGTTTAGCCGATAATTCACCCCTCCACTTT. Amino acids: CASSLADNSPLHF.